This is a list of T cell receptor beta chains from one sample in a study of siplizumab effects on memory and regulatory T cells. Clones were sequenced by immunoSEQ multiplex PCR, and TCRdb holds only the in-frame ones, with some missing. Of 100,000 to 120,000 clones in the sample, roughly 91% were seen once. Sequences were obtained from CD4+ T cells sorted from blood. The source is a human donor in good health. The CDR3 runs from the conserved cysteine through the conserved F or W. D genes are given only for firm matches. Clone size is given for some rows only: seen once, a few or many times, or a class if the clone is expanded.

clone size	V gene	D gene	J gene	CDR3 protein	CDR3 DNA
.	TRBV27	.	TRBJ1-3	CASSFIPDSNFSGNTIYF	TGTGCCAGCAGTTTCATACCGGACAGCAACTTCTCTGGAAACACCATATATTTT
.	TRBV2	.	TRBJ1-1	CASSSDSLTTEAFF	TGTGCCAGCAGCTCAGACAGCCTCACGACTGAAGCTTTCTTT
once	TRBV30	.	TRBJ1-5	CAWSAYLQGNGNQPQHF	TGTGCCTGGAGTGCTTACCTACAGGGAAACGGGAATCAGCCCCAGCATTTT
.	TRBV7-6	.	TRBJ1-3	CASSRHTGLNSGNTIYF	TGTGCCAGCAGCCGGCACACCGGGCTAAACTCTGGAAACACCATATATTTT
few	TRBV4-3	TRBD1	TRBJ1-1	CASSQRQGRAEAFF	TGCGCCAGCAGCCAGCGACAGGGGCGAGCTGAAGCTTTCTTT
.	TRBV6-1	.	TRBJ1-2	CASSDWQGNYYTF	TGTGCCAGCAGTGACTGGCAGGGGAACTACTACACCTTC
.	TRBV5-6	TRBD1	TRBJ2-7	CASGDRGMSRYF	TGTGCCAGCGGGGACAGGGGGATGAGTCGGTACTTC
.	TRBV19	.	TRBJ2-7	CASSIGPGKYEQYF	TGTGCCAGTAGTATAGGTCCGGGGAAATACGAGCAGTACTTC
once	TRBV5-4	.	TRBJ2-3	CASSLGTFITDTQYF	TGTGCCAGCAGCTTGGGGACGTTTATCACAGATACGCAGTATTTT
.	TRBV19	.	TRBJ1-2	CASSIEGQGIGYTF	TGTGCCAGTAGTATAGAGGGACAAGGGATTGGCTACACCTTC
.	TRBV5-8	.	TRBJ2-7	CASSLLVLSNNYEQYF	TGTGCCAGCAGCTTGTTGGTCCTAAGCAACAACTACGAGCAGTACTTC
.	TRBV5-1	TRBD2	TRBJ2-7	CASSLVAGSSYEQYF	TGCGCCAGCAGCTTGGTAGCGGGTAGCTCCTACGAGCAGTACTTC
.	TRBV10-1	.	TRBJ1-1	CASTVGVGRTEAFF	TGCGCCAGCACCGTTGGGGTGGGGAGAACTGAAGCTTTCTTT
.	TRBV5-1	.	TRBJ2-1	CASSLARGRGIF	TGCGCCAGCAGCTTGGCGAGGGGGCGCGGGATCTTC
.	TRBV19	.	TRBJ1-5	CASSAGLLHPQHF	TGTGCCAGTAGCGCGGGACTGCTGCATCCCCAGCATTTT
.	TRBV18	TRBD2	TRBJ2-5	CASSPPSGRRRGETQYF	TGTGCCAGCTCACCACCTAGCGGGAGGAGGAGAGGAGAGACCCAGTACTTC
.	TRBV14	.	TRBJ1-3	CASSQKPGNTIYF	TGTGCCAGCAGCCAAAAACCTGGAAACACCATATATTTT
.	TRBV28	.	TRBJ1-2	CASSTPSANYGYTF	TGTGCCAGCAGCACTCCCTCCGCTAACTATGGCTACACCTTC